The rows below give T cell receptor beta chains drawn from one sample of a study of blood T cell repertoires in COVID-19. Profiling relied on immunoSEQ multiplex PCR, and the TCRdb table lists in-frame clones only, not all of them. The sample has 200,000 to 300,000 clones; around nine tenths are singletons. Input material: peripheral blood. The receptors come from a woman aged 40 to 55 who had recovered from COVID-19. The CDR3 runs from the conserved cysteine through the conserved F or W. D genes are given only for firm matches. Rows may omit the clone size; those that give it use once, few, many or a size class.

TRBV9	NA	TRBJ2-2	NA	CASSVGPSGGGELFF	TGTGCCAGCAGCGTAGGTCCCTCCGGGGGCGGGGAGCTGTTTTTT
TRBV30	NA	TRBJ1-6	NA	CAWSMGSMAGAGNSPLHF	TGTGCCTGGAGTATGGGGTCGATGGCGGGTGCCGGTAATTCACCCCTCCACTTT
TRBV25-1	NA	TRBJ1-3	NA	CASTRGTGNTIYF	TGTGCCAGCACTCGGGGGACTGGAAACACCATATATTTT
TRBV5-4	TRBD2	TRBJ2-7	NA	CASSRASGRGYEQYF	TGTGCCAGCAGTAGGGCTAGCGGGAGGGGGTACGAGCAGTACTTC
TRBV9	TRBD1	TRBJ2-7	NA	CASSPPPGQGASYEQYF	TGTGCCAGCAGCCCCCCCCCAGGACAGGGGGCCTCCTACGAGCAGTACTTC
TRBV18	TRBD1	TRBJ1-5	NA	CASSRTGGFGQPQHF	TGTGCCAGCTCCCGGACAGGGGGCTTTGGACAGCCCCAGCATTTT
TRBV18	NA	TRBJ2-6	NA	CASSPQMGRNWANVLTF	TGTGCCAGCTCACCACAGATGGGCCGAAACTGGGCCAACGTCCTGACTTTC
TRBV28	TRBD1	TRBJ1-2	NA	CASSPQGARYGYTF	TGTGCCAGCAGTCCACAGGGGGCCCGCTATGGCTACACCTTC
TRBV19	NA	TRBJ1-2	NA	CASSPGGGLNYGYTF	TGTGCCAGTAGTCCCGGGGGTGGACTTAACTATGGCTACACCTTC
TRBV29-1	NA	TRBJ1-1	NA	CSVEDRAGWSTEAFF	TGCAGCGTTGAAGATCGTGCGGGTTGGAGCACTGAAGCTTTCTTT
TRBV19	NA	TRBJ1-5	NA	CASSIDPPGRGNQPQHF	TGTGCCAGTAGTATAGATCCTCCGGGCAGGGGCAATCAGCCCCAGCATTTT
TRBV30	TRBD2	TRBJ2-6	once	CAWRGARGSGRLAGANVLTF	TGTGCCTGGAGGGGGGCACGGGGTAGCGGGAGGCTCGCTGGGGCCAACGTCCTGACTTTC
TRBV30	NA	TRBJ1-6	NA	CAWSGGGYNSPLHF	TGTGCCTGGAGTGGGGGGGGGTATAATTCACCCCTCCACTTT
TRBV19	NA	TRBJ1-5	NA	CASSAAGENQPQHF	TGTGCCAGTAGTGCCGCTGGGGAGAATCAGCCCCAGCATTTT
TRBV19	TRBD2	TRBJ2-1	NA	CASSIGQGLAGGGEQFF	TGTGCCAGTAGTATAGGACAGGGACTAGCGGGAGGCGGTGAGCAGTTCTTC
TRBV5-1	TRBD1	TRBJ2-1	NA	CASSWTGGHNEQFF	TGCGCCAGCAGCTGGACAGGGGGCCACAATGAGCAGTTCTTC
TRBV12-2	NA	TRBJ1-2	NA	CATGQGRGGYTF	TGTGCAACCGGTCAGGGGAGGGGTGGCTACACCTTC
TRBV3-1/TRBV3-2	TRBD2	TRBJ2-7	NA	CASSQAGGIYEQYF	TGTGCCAGCAGCCAGGCGGGAGGGATCTACGAGCAGTACTTC
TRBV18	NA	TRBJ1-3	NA	CASSQIQGNLGNTIYF	TGTGCCAGCTCACAAATACAGGGTAACCTTGGAAACACCATATATTTT
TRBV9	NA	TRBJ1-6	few	CASSVEPGVDSPLHF	TGTGCCAGCAGCGTAGAACCGGGGGTGGATTCACCCCTCCACTTT
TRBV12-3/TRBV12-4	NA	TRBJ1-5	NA	CASSFWENQPQHF	TGTGCCAGCAGTTTTTGGGAGAATCAGCCCCAGCATTTT
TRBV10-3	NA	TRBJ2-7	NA	CAISPDRQAYEQYF	TGTGCCATCAGCCCCGACAGGCAAGCCTACGAGCAGTACTTC
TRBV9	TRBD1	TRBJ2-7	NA	CASSVGGRGPYEQYF	TGTGCCAGCAGCGTAGGGGGCAGGGGGCCTTACGAGCAGTACTTC
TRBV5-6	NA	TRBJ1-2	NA	CASSTKGPGYGYTF	TGTGCCAGCAGCACGAAGGGGCCAGGGTATGGCTACACCTTC
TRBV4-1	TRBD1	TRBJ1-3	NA	CASSQRQGGWSSGNTIYF	TGCGCCAGCAGCCAACGACAGGGGGGCTGGTCCTCTGGAAACACCATATATTTT
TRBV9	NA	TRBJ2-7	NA	CASSPGTGVYEQYF	TGTGCCAGCAGCCCCGGGACGGGGGTCTACGAGCAGTACTTC